The rows below give T cell receptor beta chains drawn from one sample of a study of T cells in Graves' hyperthyroidism and ophthalmopathy. TCRdb redid the calling of the multiplex PCR reads with MiXCR, one entry per CDR3 protein. This table has over 650,000 distinct CDR3 sequences, approximately 16% appearing once. Input material: blood. The receptors shown here come from a young man with Graves' hyperthyroidism. The conserved cysteine and the conserved F or W are not part of the CDR3 here. Fields, in order: CDR3 protein, J gene, V gene.

ASSLTLAGYEQY | TRBJ2-7 | TRBV5-5
ASSLGREGYEQY | TRBJ2-7 | TRBV28
ASSLAVADTQY | TRBJ2-3 | TRBV28
ASSLQGPLAGGTYEQY | TRBJ2-7 | TRBV27
SAPHRELNTEAF | TRBJ1-1 | TRBV20-1
ACQGNRAEAL | TRBJ1-1 | TRBV30
ASSLKGAEALATEAF | TRBJ1-1 | TRBV7-9
ASSYRGTGPSSYEQY | TRBJ2-7 | TRBV28
ASGYRGRDGELF | TRBJ2-2 | TRBV7-9
ASSPTSGFYEQY | TRBJ2-7 | TRBV18